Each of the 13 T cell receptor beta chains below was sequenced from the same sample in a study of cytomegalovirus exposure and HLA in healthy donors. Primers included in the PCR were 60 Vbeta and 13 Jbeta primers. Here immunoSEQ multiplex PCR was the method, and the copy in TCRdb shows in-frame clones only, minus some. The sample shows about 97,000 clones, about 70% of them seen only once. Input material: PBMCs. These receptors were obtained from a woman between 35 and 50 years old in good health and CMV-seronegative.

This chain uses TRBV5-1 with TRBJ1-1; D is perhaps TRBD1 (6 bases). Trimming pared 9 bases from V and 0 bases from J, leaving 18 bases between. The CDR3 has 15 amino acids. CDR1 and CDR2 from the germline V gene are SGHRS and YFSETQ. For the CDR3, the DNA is TGCGCCAACAAGGACAGCCACTCGATGAACACTGAAGCTTTCTTT. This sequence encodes CANKDSHSMNTEAFF.

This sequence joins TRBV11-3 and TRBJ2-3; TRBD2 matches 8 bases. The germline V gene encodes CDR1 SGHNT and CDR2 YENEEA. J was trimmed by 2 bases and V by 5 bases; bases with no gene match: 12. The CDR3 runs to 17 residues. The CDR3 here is CASSSSVAGPFTDTQYF. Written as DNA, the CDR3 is TGTGCCAGCAGCAGTAGTGTAGCGGGGCCTTTCACAGATACGCAGTATTTT.

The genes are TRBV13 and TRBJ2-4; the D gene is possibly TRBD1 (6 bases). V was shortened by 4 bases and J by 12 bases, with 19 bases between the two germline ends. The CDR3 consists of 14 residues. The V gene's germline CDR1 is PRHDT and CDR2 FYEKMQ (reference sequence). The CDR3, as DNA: TGTGCCAGCAGCTACCTCGGACAGACAAATGCTCAGTACTTC. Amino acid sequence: CASSYLGQTNAQYF.

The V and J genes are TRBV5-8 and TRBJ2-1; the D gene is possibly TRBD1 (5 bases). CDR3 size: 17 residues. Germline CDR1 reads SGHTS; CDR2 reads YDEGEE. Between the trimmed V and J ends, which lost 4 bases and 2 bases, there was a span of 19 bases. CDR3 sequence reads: CASSRAAASGTYNEQFF. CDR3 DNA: TGTGCCAGCAGCCGGGCCGCGGCCTCAGGGACCTACAATGAGCAGTTCTTC.

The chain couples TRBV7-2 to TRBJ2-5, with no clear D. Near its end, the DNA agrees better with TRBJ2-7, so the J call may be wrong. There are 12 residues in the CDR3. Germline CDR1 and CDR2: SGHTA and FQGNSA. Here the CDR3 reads CASSPQSNEQYF. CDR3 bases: TGTGCCAGCAGCCCGCAAAGTAACGAGCAGTACTTC.

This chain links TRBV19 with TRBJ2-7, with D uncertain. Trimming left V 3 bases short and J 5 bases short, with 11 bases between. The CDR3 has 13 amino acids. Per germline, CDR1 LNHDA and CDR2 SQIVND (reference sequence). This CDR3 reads CASSMAWRNEQYF. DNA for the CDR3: TGTGCCAGTAGTATGGCGTGGCGGAACGAGCAGTACTTC.

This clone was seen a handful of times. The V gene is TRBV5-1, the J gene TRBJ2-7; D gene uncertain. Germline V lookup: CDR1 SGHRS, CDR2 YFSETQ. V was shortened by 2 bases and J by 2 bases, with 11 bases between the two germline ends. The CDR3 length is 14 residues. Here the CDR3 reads CASSFDSGPYEQYF. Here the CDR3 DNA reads TGCGCCAGCAGCTTCGATTCTGGCCCCTACGAGCAGTACTTC.

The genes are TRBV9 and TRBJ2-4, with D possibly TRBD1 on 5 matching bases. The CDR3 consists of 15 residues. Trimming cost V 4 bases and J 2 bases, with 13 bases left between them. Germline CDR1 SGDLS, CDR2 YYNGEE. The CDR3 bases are TGTGCCAGCAGCCCGCAGGGATCGACCAAAAACATTCAGTACTTC. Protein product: CASSPQGSTKNIQYF.

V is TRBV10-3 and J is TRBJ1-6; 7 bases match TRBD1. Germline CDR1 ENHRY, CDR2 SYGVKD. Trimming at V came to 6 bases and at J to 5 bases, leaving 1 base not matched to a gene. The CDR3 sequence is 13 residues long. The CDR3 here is CAIRTGNNSPLHF. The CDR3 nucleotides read TGTGCCATCAGGACAGGGAATAATTCACCCCTCCACTTT.

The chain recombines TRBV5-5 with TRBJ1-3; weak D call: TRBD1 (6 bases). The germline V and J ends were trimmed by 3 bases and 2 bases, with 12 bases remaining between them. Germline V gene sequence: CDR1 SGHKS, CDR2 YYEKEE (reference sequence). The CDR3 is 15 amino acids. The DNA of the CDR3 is TGTGCCAGCAGCTACGCGGGGGCTACTGGAAACACCATATATTTT. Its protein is CASSYAGATGNTIYF.

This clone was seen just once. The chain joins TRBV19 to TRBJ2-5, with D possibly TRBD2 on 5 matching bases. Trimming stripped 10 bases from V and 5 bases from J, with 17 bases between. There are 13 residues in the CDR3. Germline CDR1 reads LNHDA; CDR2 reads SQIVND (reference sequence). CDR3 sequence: CATRRRPGETQYF. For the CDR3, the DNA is TGTGCCACCAGACGAAGGCCGGGGGAGACCCAGTACTTC.

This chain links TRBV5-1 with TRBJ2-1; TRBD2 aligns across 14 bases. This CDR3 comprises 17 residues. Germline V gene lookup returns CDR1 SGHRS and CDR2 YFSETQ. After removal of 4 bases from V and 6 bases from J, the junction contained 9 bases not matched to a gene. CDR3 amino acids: CASSPETGLAGVNEQFF. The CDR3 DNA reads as TGCGCCAGCAGCCCAGAAACGGGACTAGCGGGAGTCAATGAGCAGTTCTTC.

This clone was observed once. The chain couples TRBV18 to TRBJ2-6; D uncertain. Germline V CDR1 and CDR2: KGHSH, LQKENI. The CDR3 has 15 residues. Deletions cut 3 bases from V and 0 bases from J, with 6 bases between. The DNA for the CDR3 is TGTGCCAGCTCACCGCAGGACTCTGGGGCCAACGTCCTGACTTTC. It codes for CASSPQDSGANVLTF.